This T cell receptor beta chain originates from a study of CXCR3-negative and CXCR3-positive naive CD8 T cells. Overall study: Sequencing yielded 150 million or so TRB reads, roughly 1.5 +/- 0.3 million per library.

Frequency places this clonotype as medium-sized. Its specificity is not known. The TRB cDNA libraries were prepared by 5' RACE with UMI labels. TCRdb re-called the 5' RACE reads; one entry per CDR3 protein, DNA not given. The specimen's table records 46,000 or so distinct CDR3 sequences. The CDR3 spans 13 residues. The germline V gene has CDR1 DFQATT and CDR2 SNEGSKA (reference sequence). The study, taken as a whole, reports: Partly lower CXCR3 expression followed cryopreservation, and most assays relied on fresh PBMCs. TRB CDR3 properties served as the basis for inferring TCR strength, and surface CD5 was comparable between naive subsets. Naive CXCR3-positive and CXCR3-negative cells shared similar TRBV-TRBJ usage, unlike memory cells.

The specimen was naive CXCR3- CD8+ T cells from blood. As to subset: CD45RO-CCR7+CD27+CD95- naive CD8+ T cells lacking CXCR3 (TNR3-). This rearrangement joins TRBV20-1 to TRBJ2-7; the D call from TCRdb, TRBD1, cannot be confirmed without DNA. The source of this sequence is a human donor in good health. Some clones in this sample may be carry-over from other donors' samples. The CDR3 region is CSASGDRDYEQYF.